This T cell receptor (beta chain) stems from a study of shared clonotypes between healthy human individuals. Donors comprised healthy HIV-negative adults lacking recent acute infections or vaccinations. The method was immunoSEQ multiplex PCR; TCRdb's version includes in-frame clones alone and lacks a portion of them. This sample has about 530,000 clones; about three quarters occur once, and the top ten carry around 12%. This clone appeared a single time. Its target is unknown. There are 16 residues in the CDR3. Per the germline V gene, CDR1 is SGHAT and CDR2 is FQNNGV. Germline trimming cut 6 bases from V and 0 bases from J; bases unmatched to any gene: 7. Study-wide points: Sampling involved blood alone; tissue repertoires likely differ.

The sample was PBMCs. The source is a woman aged 40 to 49 in good health. Some clones in this sample may be carry-over from other donors' samples. This chain joins TRBV11-2 and TRBJ2-3, with 9 bases aligning to TRBD2. In DNA form, the CDR3 reads TGTGCCAGCAGTCAACTAGCGGGCCCTAGCACAGATACGCAGTATTTT. Its translation: CASSQLAGPSTDTQYF.